This T cell receptor (beta chain) was documented in a study of T cell responses to AZD1222 COVID-19 vaccine. This CDR3 has 14 amino acids. V lost 8 bases and J lost 5; bases outside the gene matches: 10. Germline V gene data show CDR1 as LNHDA and CDR2 as SQIVND (reference sequence). Of note for this clone: Its antigen is undetermined.

Study-wide findings and caveats: Recipients of AZD1222 seropositive at baseline numbered only 5 to 7.

Data came from immunoSEQ multiplex PCR; TCRdb stores just in-frame clones and leaves some out. The sample holds 190,000 or so clones; about 89% are singletons and the top ten take roughly 3.5%. This chain connects TRBV19 to TRBJ1-1; 8 positions match TRBD1. The source was peripheral blood, collected 28 days after the second AZD1222 dose. The clonotype originates from an adult who received the AZD1222 COVID-19 vaccine. The CDR3 loop is CASYDRGGKTEAFF. Written as DNA, the CDR3 is TGTGCCAGTTACGACAGGGGCGGCAAAACTGAAGCTTTCTTT.